This is a list of T cell receptor beta chains from one sample in a study of Ad26.COV2.S vaccination and SARS-CoV-2 variants. TCRdb's table, derived via immunoSEQ multiplex PCR, lists solely in-frame clones and lacks some. The sample shows roughly 380,000 clones, 88% of them seen only once. The input for sequencing was peripheral blood, taken in a trial of Ad26.COV2.S vaccine versus placebo. The receptors shown here come from a person between 18 and 65 years old who received the Ad26.COV2.S COVID-19 vaccine or a placebo. The CDR3 runs from the conserved cysteine through the conserved F or W. D genes are given only for firm matches. Expanded clones are given a class, and other clones once, few, many or no size at all.

TRBJ1-1	-	-	TRBV30	TGTGCCTGGAGCCGGGGTCAGGGTACTGAAGCTTTCTTT	CAWSRGQGTEAFF
TRBJ1-1	-	-	TRBV5-1	TGCGCCAGCAGCTTATACTCAGGGAGGGGAAACACTGAAGCTTTCTTT	CASSLYSGRGNTEAFF
TRBJ1-2	-	TRBD1	TRBV28	TGTGCCAGCAGTCGGGACAGTGGCTATGGCTACACCTTC	CASSRDSGYGYTF
TRBJ1-4	-	-	TRBV2	TGTGCCAGCAGGGTCCGTCTGGGTCTCGTCGGGGAAAAACTGTTTTTT	CASRVRLGLVGEKLFF
TRBJ2-5	-	-	TRBV5-4	TGTGCCAGCAGCTTGGGGGCGGACACCTACCAAGAGACCCAGTACTTC	CASSLGADTYQETQYF
TRBJ1-1	-	-	TRBV21-1	TGTGCCAGCTCGGGGACAGGGGGCGTCGAGGGCACTGAAGCTTTCTTT	CASSGTGGVEGTEAFF
TRBJ2-7	-	-	TRBV7-3	TGTGCCAGCAGCCAAGCGGGCGCCGCCGCTCAAGAGCAGTACTTC	CASSQAGAAAQEQYF
TRBJ1-1	-	-	TRBV4-3	TGCGCCAGCAGCCAAGTCCTCTACATGGAAGCTTTCTTT	CASSQVLYMEAFF
TRBJ2-4	-	-	TRBV7-9	TGTGCCAGCAGCCCGAGGGGGGACATTCAGTACTTC	CASSPRGDIQYF
TRBJ1-1	-	-	TRBV27	TGTGCCAGCAGGACGGGACGGCTGAACACTGAAGCTTTCTTT	CASRTGRLNTEAFF
TRBJ1-1	-	TRBD1	TRBV5-1	TGCGCCAGCAGCTGGACAGGGCGGAACACTGAAGCTTTCTTT	CASSWTGRNTEAFF
TRBJ2-7	-	-	TRBV6-5	TGTGCCAGCAGTTCCCCGGACATTTTCGAGCAGTACTTC	CASSSPDIFEQYF
TRBJ2-7	-	TRBD2	TRBV10-2	TGCGCCAGCAGCCTCCCCGCGCGGGGGACCAGGAACGAGCAGTACTTC	CASSLPARGTRNEQYF
TRBJ2-3	-	-	TRBV11-1	TGTGCCAGCAGCGCTTCGACGGGAGCAAATACGCAGTATTTT	CASSASTGANTQYF
TRBJ1-5	-	TRBD1	TRBV4-2	TGTGCCAGCAGCCAAGATATAAAGGGACAGGATCAGCCCCAGCATTTT	CASSQDIKGQDQPQHF
TRBJ1-1	once	-	TRBV9	TGTGCCAGCAGCGTAGACAGTCGATCGACTGAAGCTTTCTTT	CASSVDSRSTEAFF
TRBJ2-6	-	TRBD1	TRBV29-1	TGCAGCGTGGAAGGGGGCCCTGGGGCCAACGTCCTGACTTTC	CSVEGGPGANVLTF
TRBJ1-4	-	TRBD1	TRBV7-9	TGTGCCAGCAGCTCGAGAAGGGGACAGGGATATAGTAATGAAAAACTGTTTTTT	CASSSRRGQGYSNEKLFF
TRBJ1-2	once	-	TRBV5-1	TGCGCCAGCAGCTTCCCAGCCGGGACAACTTCGAGCTACACCTTC	CASSFPAGTTSSYTF
TRBJ2-7	-	-	TRBV23-1	TGCGCCAGCGCCCCCGGTATTCCGAAAACCAACTACGAGCAGTACTTC	CASAPGIPKTNYEQYF
TRBJ2-5	-	-	TRBV7-9	TGTGCCAGCAGTTCAAATAACGGACCTACTCAAGAGACCCAGTACTTC	CASSSNNGPTQETQYF
TRBJ2-7	-	-	TRBV7-9	TGTGCCAGCAGCAACCAGGGGACCGAGCAGTACTTC	CASSNQGTEQYF
TRBJ2-1	-	-	TRBV6-5	TGTTTAACGCGGGCCCCAGGGGTGTGGAATGAGCAGTTCTTC	CLTRAPGVWNEQFF
TRBJ2-5	once	TRBD2	TRBV4-1	TGCGCCAGCAGCCCCTCTGGAGCGGGGGTTACCCAAGAGACCCAGTACTTC	CASSPSGAGVTQETQYF
TRBJ1-5	-	-	TRBV28	TGTGCCAGCAGTTTATCGAGGTGGGACGAGCCCCAGCATTTT	CASSLSRWDEPQHF
TRBJ2-5	once	TRBD2	TRBV5-1	TGCGCCAGCAGCTTGGGGGTGACTAGCGGCCAAGAGACCCAGTACTTC	CASSLGVTSGQETQYF
TRBJ2-2	few	-	TRBV3-1/TRBV3-2	TGTGCCAGCAGCCAAGGGATAGGAGGGGCGGGCACCGGGGAGCTGTTTTTT	CASSQGIGGAGTGELFF
TRBJ1-2	-	TRBD1	TRBV7-3	TGTGCCAGCAGCTTAACAGGGGGCGAATATGGCTACACCTTC	CASSLTGGEYGYTF
TRBJ2-7	few	-	TRBV9	TGTGCCAGCAACAATCAACAGGGACCCGAGCAGTACTTC	CASNNQQGPEQYF